Sequencing of this T cell receptor beta chain was carried out in a study of cytomegalovirus exposure and HLA in healthy donors. Background on the study: From donors who were HLA-typed, an early data release held 80 million to 95 million unique TCRs.

The study's findings and limits: Near-uniform donor sequencing depth was presumed by presence/absence analyses. The productive fraction for most TCR beta V segments was about 87% or about 30% in an earlier analysis. What TCR beta sequences reportedly achieved was accurate prediction of HLA-A and HLA-B alleles in most subjects.

PCR was performed using 60 Vbeta and 13 Jbeta primers. Profiling relied on immunoSEQ multiplex PCR, and the TCRdb table lists in-frame clones only, not all of them. The sample shows about 96,000 clones, about four fifths of them seen only once. For this clone: The antigen is undetermined.

V was pared by 10 bases and J by 3 bases, with 14 bases of the junction left unmatched. This CDR3 has 17 residues. Germline V gives CDR1 MDHEN, CDR2 SYDVKM. The sample taken for sequencing was PBMCs. The sequence was collected from a woman in her 70s in good health and CMV-seropositive. The chain joins TRBV28 to TRBJ2-3, with TRBD2 identical over 12 bases. The DNA for the CDR3 is TGTGCCACGGGACCGACTAGCGGACTAGCGGGAACAGATACGCAGTATTTT. Its translation is CATGPTSGLAGTDTQYF.